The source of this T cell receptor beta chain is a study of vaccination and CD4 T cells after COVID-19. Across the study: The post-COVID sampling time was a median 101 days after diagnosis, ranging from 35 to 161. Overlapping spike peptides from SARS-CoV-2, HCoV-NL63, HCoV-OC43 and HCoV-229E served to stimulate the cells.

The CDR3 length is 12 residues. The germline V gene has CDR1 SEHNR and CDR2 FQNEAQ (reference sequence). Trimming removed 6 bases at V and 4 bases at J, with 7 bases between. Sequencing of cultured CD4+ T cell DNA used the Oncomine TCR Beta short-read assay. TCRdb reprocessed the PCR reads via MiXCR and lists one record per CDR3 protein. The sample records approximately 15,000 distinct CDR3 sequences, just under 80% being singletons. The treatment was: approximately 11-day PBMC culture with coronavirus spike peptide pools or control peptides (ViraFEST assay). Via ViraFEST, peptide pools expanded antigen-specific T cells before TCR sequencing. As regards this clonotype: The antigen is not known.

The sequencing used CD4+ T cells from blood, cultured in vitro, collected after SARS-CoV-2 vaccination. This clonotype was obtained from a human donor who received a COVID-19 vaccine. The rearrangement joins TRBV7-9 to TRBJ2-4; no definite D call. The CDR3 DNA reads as TGTGCCAGCAGAAACTTAAAAAACATTCAGTACTTC. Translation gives CASRNLKNIQYF. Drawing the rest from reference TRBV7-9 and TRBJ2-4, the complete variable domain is DTGVSQNPRHKITKRGQNVTFRCDPISEHNRLYWYRQTLGQGPEFLTYFQNEAQLEKSRLLSDRFSAERPKGSFSTLEIQRTEQGDSAMYLCASRNLKNIQYFGAGTRLSVL.